This T cell receptor (beta chain) was sequenced in a study of cytomegalovirus exposure and HLA in healthy donors. Data came from immunoSEQ multiplex PCR; TCRdb stores just in-frame clones and leaves some out. The table records about 200,000 clones, around nine tenths of them present only once. Looked up from germline, CDR1 is SEHNR and CDR2 is FQNEAQ (reference sequence). V lost 4 bases, J lost 7 bases, and 17 bases stayed unmatched. The CDR3 spans 17 residues. Sequencing was done on a sample of PBMCs. The chain uses TRBV7-9 and TRBJ2-7; 9 bases line up with TRBD1. This TCR was recovered from a woman younger than 30 in good health and CMV-seropositive. As DNA, the CDR3 is TGTGCCAGCAGCTCCTACCGTCGAACAGGGGGCTTCGGTGAGCAGTACTTC. Translated: CASSSYRRTGGFGEQYF.